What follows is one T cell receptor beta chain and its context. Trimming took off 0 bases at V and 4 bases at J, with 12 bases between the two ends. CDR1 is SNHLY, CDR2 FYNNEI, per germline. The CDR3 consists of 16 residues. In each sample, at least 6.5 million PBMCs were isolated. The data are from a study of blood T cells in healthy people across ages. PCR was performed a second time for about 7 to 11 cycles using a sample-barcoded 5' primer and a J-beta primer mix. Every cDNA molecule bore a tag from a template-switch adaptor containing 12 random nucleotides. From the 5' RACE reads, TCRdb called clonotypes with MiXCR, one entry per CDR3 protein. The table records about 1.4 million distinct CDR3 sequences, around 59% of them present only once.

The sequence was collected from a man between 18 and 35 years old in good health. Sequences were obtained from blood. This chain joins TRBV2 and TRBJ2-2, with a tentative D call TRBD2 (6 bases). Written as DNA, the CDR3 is TGTGCCAGCAGTGAAGCGATGGCGGGACCCACCGGGGAGCTGTTTTTT. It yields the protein CASSEAMAGPTGELFF.